The present T cell receptor (beta chain) was sequenced within a study of OX40 agonist ivuxolimab in advanced cancers. Study details: Three patients got partial responses; one had hepatocellular carcinoma and two had cutaneous melanoma. Overall study results and limits: Average numbers of expanded clones were greater in CD8+ T cells than in CD4+.

Produced via immunoSEQ multiplex PCR; TCRdb's table is partial and in-frame only. The sample lists 55,000 to 80,000 clones, about 90% occurring once. To note about this clone: The antigen remains undetermined.

With 2 bases clipped from V and 2 bases from J, the junction kept 6 bases outside the gene matches. Germline-derived CDR1 and CDR2 are MNHNS and SASEGT. This CDR3 spans 16 amino acids. The sequencing used CD4+ or CD8+ T cells sorted from blood, collected in a trial of the OX40 agonist ivuxolimab. The chain couples TRBV6-1 to TRBJ2-7; 10 positions agree with TRBD2. This TCR was recovered from an adult with an advanced solid tumor such as melanoma, head and neck, liver or kidney cancer. The CDR3 reads CASSEKGGLAPYEQYF. The DNA of the CDR3 is TGTGCCAGCAGTGAAAAAGGGGGACTAGCGCCCTACGAGCAGTACTTC.